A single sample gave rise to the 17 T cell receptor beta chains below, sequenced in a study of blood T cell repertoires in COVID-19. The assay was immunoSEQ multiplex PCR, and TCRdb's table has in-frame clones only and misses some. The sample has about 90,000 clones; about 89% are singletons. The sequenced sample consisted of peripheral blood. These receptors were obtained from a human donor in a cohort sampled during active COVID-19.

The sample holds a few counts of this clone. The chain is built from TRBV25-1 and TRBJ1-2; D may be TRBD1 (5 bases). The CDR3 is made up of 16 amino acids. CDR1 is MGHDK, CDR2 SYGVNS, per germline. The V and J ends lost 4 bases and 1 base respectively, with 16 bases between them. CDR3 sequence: CASSGIVTGGNYGYTF. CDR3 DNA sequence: TGTGCCAGCAGTGGGATTGTGACCGGGGGTAACTATGGCTACACCTTC.

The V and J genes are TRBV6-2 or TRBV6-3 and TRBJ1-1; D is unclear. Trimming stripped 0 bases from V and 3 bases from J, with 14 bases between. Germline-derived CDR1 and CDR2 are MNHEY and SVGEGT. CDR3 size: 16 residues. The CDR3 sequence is CASSYSAEITDTEAFF. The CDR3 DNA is TGTGCCAGCAGTTACTCGGCAGAAATAACCGACACTGAAGCTTTCTTT.

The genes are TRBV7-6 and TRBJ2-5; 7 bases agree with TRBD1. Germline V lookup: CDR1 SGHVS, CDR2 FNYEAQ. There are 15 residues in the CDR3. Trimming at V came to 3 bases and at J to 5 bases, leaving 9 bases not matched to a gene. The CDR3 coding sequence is TGTGCCAGCAGCTTGGGTTCTCCGGGACAGGAGACCCAGTACTTC. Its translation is CASSLGSPGQETQYF. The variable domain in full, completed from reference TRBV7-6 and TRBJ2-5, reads GAGVSQSPRYKVTKRGQDVALRCDPISGHVSLYWYRQALGQGPEFLTYFNYEAQQDKSGLPNDRFSAERPEGSISTLTIQRTEQRDSAMYRCASSLGSPGQETQYFGPGTRLLVL.

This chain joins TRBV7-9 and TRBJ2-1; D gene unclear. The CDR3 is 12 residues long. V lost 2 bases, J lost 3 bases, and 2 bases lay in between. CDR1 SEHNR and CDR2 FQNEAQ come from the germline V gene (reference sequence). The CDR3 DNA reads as TGTGCCAGCAGCTTACACTACAATGAGCAGTTCTTC. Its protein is CASSLHYNEQFF.

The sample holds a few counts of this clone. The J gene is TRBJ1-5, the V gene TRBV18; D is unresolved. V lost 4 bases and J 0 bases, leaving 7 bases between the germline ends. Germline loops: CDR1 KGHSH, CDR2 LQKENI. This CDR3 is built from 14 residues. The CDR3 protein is CASSQEGSNQPQHF. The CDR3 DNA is TGTGCCAGCTCACAGGAGGGTAGCAATCAGCCCCAGCATTTT.

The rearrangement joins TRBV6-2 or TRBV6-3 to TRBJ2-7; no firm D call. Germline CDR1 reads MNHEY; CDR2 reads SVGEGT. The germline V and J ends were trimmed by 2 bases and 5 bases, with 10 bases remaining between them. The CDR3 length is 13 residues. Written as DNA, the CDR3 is TGTGCCAGCAGTTACGTCTCTTTTAACGAGCAGTACTTC. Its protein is CASSYVSFNEQYF.

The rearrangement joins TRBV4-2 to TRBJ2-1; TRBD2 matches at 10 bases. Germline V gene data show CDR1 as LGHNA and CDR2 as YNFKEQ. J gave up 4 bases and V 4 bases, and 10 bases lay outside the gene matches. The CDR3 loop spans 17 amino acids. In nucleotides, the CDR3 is TGTGCCAGCAGCCCTGGGGCTAGCGGGGGCCTTTACAATGAGCAGTTCTTC. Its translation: CASSPGASGGLYNEQFF.

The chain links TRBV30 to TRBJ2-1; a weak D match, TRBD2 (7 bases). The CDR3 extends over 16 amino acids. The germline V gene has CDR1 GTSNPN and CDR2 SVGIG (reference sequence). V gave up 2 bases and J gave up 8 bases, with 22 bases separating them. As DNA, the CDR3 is TGTGCCTGGAGTCCCCCCCTGCGGGGGACACGCGATGAGCAGTTCTTC. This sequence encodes CAWSPPLRGTRDEQFF.

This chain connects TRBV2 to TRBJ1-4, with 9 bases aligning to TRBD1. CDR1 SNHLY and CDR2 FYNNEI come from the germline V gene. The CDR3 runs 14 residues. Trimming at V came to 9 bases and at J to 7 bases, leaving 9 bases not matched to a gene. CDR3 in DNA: TGTGCCAGGGGTGTTGGACAGGGGATTGAAAAACTGTTTTTT. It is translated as CARGVGQGIEKLFF.

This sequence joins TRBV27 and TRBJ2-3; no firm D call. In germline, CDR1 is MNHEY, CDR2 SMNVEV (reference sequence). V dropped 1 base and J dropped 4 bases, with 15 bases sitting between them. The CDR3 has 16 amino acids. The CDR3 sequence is CASSLYELTRPDTQYF. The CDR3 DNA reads TGTGCCAGCAGTTTATACGAGCTAACCCGCCCAGATACGCAGTATTTT.

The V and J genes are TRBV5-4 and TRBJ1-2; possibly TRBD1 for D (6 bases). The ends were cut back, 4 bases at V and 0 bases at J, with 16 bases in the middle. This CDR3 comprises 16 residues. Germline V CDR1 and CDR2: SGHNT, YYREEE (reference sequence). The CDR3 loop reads CASSPGGTSANYGYTF. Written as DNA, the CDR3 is TGTGCCAGCAGCCCTGGTGGGACATCAGCTAACTATGGCTACACCTTC.

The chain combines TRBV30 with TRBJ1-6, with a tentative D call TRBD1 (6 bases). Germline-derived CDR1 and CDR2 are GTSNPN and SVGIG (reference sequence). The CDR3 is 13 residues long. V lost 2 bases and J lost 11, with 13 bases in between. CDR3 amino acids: CAWSTTGRAPLHF. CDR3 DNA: TGTGCCTGGAGTACTACAGGGAGGGCACCCCTCCACTTT.

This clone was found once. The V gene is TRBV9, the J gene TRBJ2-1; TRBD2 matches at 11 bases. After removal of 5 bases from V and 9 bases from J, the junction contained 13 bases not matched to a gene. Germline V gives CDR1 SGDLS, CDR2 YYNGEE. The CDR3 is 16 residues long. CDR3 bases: TGTGCCAGCAGTGCCTATAGCGGGGGGGTCTTCGGTGAGCAGTTCTTC. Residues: CASSAYSGGVFGEQFF. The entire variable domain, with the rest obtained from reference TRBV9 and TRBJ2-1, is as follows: DSGVTQTPKHLITATGQRVTLRCSPRSGDLSVYWYQQSLDQGLQFLIQYYNGEERAKGNILERFSAQQFPDLHSELNLSSLELGDSALYFCASSAYSGGVFGEQFFGPGTRLTVL.

CDR3 residues: CASSSGTALYGYTF. For the CDR3, the DNA is TGCGCCAGCAGCTCGGGGACAGCCCTCTATGGCTACACCTTC. This chain links TRBV5-1 with TRBJ1-2; 7 nucleotides match TRBD1. Germline CDR1 SGHRS, CDR2 YFSETQ. The CDR3 runs to 14 residues. The V gene end was trimmed by 3 bases and the J gene end by 4 bases; junction bases not matched to a gene: 6.

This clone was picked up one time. The CDR3 DNA follows: TGTGCCAGCAGTCCCGTCCGCGGGGCCGAGACCCAGTACTTC. This encodes CASSPVRGAETQYF. The chain is built from TRBV3-1 (or the pseudogene TRBV3-2) and TRBJ2-5; tentatively, D is TRBD2 (6 bases). V gave up 6 bases and J gave up 5 bases, with 16 bases separating them. Germline V lookup: CDR1 LGHDT, CDR2 YNNKEL (reference sequence). CDR3 length: 14 residues.

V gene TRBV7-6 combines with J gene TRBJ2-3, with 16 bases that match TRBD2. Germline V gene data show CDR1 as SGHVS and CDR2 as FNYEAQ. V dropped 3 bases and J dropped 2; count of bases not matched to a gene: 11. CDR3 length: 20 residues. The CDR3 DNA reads TGTGCCAGCAGCTTTATTTCGGGACTAGCGGGGGGGAAAGACACAGATACGCAGTATTTT. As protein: CASSFISGLAGGKDTDTQYF.

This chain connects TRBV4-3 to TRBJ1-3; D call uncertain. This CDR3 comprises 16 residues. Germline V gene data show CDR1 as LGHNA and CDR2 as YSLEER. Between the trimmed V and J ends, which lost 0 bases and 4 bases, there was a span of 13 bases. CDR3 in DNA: TGCGCCAGCAGCCAAGATAATCAGTGGGCGGGAAACACCATATATTTT. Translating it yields CASSQDNQWAGNTIYF.